This TCR beta chain was identified in a study of cytomegalovirus exposure and HLA in healthy donors. The study, taken as a whole, reports: Cytomegalovirus association was listed for about 160 TCR beta chains. For cytomegalovirus status, the classifier reportedly gave diagnoses with high specificity and sensitivity.

This PCR relied on a set of 60 Vbeta primers and 13 Jbeta primers. The table came from immunoSEQ multiplex PCR; TCRdb's copy has only in-frame clones and leaves some out. In the table there are about 120,000 clones, about 76% of which are singletons. Concerning this clone itself: Its cognate antigen is unknown.

With 3 bases removed from V and 7 bases from J, the gap between germline ends came to 16 bases. This CDR3 is 16 amino acids long. Germline V CDR1 and CDR2: MGHRA, YSYEKL. J is TRBJ1-6 and V is TRBV4-1, with D possibly TRBD1 on 6 matching bases. The source is a woman between 40 and 50 years old in good health and CMV-seronegative. Input material: PBMCs. This CDR3 reads CASSHWPKGDNSPLHF. In DNA form, the CDR3 reads TGCGCCAGCAGCCACTGGCCTAAGGGGGACAATTCACCCCTCCACTTT.